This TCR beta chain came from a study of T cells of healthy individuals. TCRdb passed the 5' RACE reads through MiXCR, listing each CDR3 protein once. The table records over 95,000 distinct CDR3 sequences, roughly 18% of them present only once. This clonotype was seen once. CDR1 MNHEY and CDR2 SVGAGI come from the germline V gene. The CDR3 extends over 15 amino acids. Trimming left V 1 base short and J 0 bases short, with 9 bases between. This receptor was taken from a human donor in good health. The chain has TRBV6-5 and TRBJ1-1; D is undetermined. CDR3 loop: CASSYYSVMNTEAFF. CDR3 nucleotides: TGTGCCAGCAGTTACTACAGCGTCATGAACACTGAAGCTTTCTTT.